Sequencing of this T cell receptor beta chain was carried out in a study of cytomegalovirus exposure and HLA in healthy donors. Findings and caveats of the study: Specific recognition of CMV antigens was confirmed in vitro for a few chains (all CMV-associated). Accounts indicate the classifier identified cytomegalovirus status with strong specificity and sensitivity.

Notes on this clone: Its antigen is as yet unknown.

Both 60 Vbeta primers and 13 Jbeta primers went into the PCR. TCRdb's table, derived via immunoSEQ multiplex PCR, lists solely in-frame clones and lacks some. Of tens of thousands of clones listed, 70% to 80% are singletons. The sample taken for sequencing was PBMCs. The TCR was taken from a man aged 18 to 29 in good health and CMV-seronegative.

CDR3 sequence: CASSLYGQGGTEAFF. DNA for the CDR3: TGTGCCAGCAGCTTATATGGGCAGGGTGGCACTGAAGCTTTCTTT. The chain has TRBV7-8 and TRBJ1-1; D might be TRBD1 (5 bases). Trimming took off 2 bases at V and 4 bases at J, with 14 bases between the two ends. CDR3 length: 15 residues. The germline V gene has CDR1 SGHVS and CDR2 FQNEAQ. Based on the CDR3 plus reference TRBV7-8 and TRBJ1-1, the full variable domain is GAGVSQSPRYKVAKRGQDVALRCDPISGHVSLFWYQQALGQGPEFLTYFQNEAQLDKSGLPSDRFFAERPEGSVSTLKIQRTQQEDSAVYLCASSLYGQGGTEAFFGQGTRLTVV.